The 6 T cell receptor beta chains below come from one sample, sequenced in a study of blood T cell repertoires in COVID-19. Assay: immunoSEQ multiplex PCR; the TCRdb copy retains only in-frame clones and omits some. This table has some 60,000 clones, approximately 85% appearing once. Input material: peripheral blood. These TCRs come from a human donor in a cohort sampled during active COVID-19.

The chain links TRBV2 to TRBJ1-5; D unclear. Trimming took 4 bases from V and 4 from J, leaving 14 bases between them. The CDR3 covers 15 residues. Looked up from germline, CDR1 is SNHLY and CDR2 is FYNNEI. The CDR3 sequence: CASSGGQWENQPQHF. The CDR3 coding sequence is TGTGCCAGCAGTGGAGGGCAGTGGGAGAATCAGCCCCAGCATTTT. Combining the CDR3 with reference TRBV2 and TRBJ1-5 gives the whole variable domain EPEVTQTPSHQVTQMGQEVILRCVPISNHLYFYWYRQILGQKVEFLVSFYNNEISEKSEIFDDQFSVERPDGSNFTLKIRSTKLEDSAMYFCASSGGQWENQPQHFGDGTRLSIL.

Here the CDR3 DNA reads TGTGCCAGTAGCCCGGGGTCGTCCTACGAGCAGTACTTC. This sequence encodes CASSPGSSYEQYF. This rearrangement joins TRBV19 to TRBJ2-7, with D possibly being TRBD2 (5 bases). CDR1 and CDR2 from the germline V gene are LNHDA and SQIVND (reference sequence). The CDR3 is 13 residues long. With 6 bases removed from V and 1 base from J, the gap between germline ends came to 10 bases.

The V and J genes are TRBV3-1 (or the pseudogene TRBV3-2) and TRBJ1-1; no firm D call. The V end lost 6 bases, the J end lost 1 base, and 12 bases lay between the germline ends. Germline-derived CDR1 and CDR2 are LGHDT and YNNKEL (reference sequence). The CDR3 is 14 residues long. The CDR3 loop is CASRPGGRNTEAFF. Here the CDR3 DNA reads TGTGCCAGCAGGCCGGGCGGGAGGAACACTGAAGCTTTCTTT.

Concerning this clone: One end of the junction varies from germline; a read error may be responsible. Other DNA sequences within the sample encode an identical CDR3. This chain uses TRBV29-1 with TRBJ2-7; weak D call: TRBD2 (5 bases). The CDR3 length is 11 residues. Germline CDR1 is SQVTM and CDR2 is ANQGSEA. CDR3 DNA sequence: TGCAGCGTTTCTGACGCGGAGGAGCAATACTTC. Protein product: CSVSDAEEQYF.

This clone has just one count. The V and J genes are TRBV10-3 and TRBJ2-7, with D possibly matching TRBD1 (5 bases). The V gene lost 2 bases and the J gene lost 0 bases, with 11 bases spanning the gap. This CDR3 region has 15 residues. Germline assignment: CDR1 ENHRY and CDR2 SYGVKD. The CDR3 DNA reads TGTGCCATCAGTGAGGGTGACAGATTCTCCTACGAGCAGTACTTC. Translated, it gives CAISEGDRFSYEQYF.

The J gene is TRBJ1-2, the V gene TRBV3-1 (or the pseudogene TRBV3-2); D call uncertain. The CDR3 runs to 12 residues. Trimming took off 8 bases at V and 5 bases at J, with 12 bases between the two ends. The germline V gene has CDR1 LGHDT and CDR2 YNNKEL (reference sequence). Written as DNA, the CDR3 is TGTGCCAGCGGGAGATGGGCGTATGGCTACACCTTC. Its translation is CASGRWAYGYTF.